This T cell receptor (beta chain) was observed in a study of T cells in Graves' hyperthyroidism and ophthalmopathy. Study context: Peripheral blood was secured at the point of initial diagnosis, before any treatment.

Researchers took RNA transcripts and amplified the TCR beta CDR3 regions from them. The primer set for the first-round RT-PCR of the TCR CDR3 was HTBI. A single record per CDR3 protein comes from TCRdb applying MiXCR to the multiplex PCR reads. Seen here are fewer than 750,000 distinct CDR3 sequences, roughly 15% observed once, and the top ten hold 4.3%. The PBMCs had their origin in around 10 ml of fresh peripheral blood. The CDR3 is made up of 13 amino acids. Between the trimmed V and J ends, which lost 2 bases and 0 bases, there was a span of 5 bases. In germline, CDR1 is MNHEY, CDR2 SVGAGI. The sample holds many counts of this clonotype. The antigen is not known. Points from the study as a whole: Blood held most thyroid clonotypes expanded above 0.001 frequency.

The specimen was blood. The sequence was obtained from a woman in her forties with Graves' ophthalmopathy. The chain links TRBV6-5 to TRBJ2-7; D unclear. In DNA form, the CDR3 reads TGTGCCAGCAGTTACCCAAGCTCCTACGAGCAGTACTTC. It specifies CASSYPSSYEQYF.